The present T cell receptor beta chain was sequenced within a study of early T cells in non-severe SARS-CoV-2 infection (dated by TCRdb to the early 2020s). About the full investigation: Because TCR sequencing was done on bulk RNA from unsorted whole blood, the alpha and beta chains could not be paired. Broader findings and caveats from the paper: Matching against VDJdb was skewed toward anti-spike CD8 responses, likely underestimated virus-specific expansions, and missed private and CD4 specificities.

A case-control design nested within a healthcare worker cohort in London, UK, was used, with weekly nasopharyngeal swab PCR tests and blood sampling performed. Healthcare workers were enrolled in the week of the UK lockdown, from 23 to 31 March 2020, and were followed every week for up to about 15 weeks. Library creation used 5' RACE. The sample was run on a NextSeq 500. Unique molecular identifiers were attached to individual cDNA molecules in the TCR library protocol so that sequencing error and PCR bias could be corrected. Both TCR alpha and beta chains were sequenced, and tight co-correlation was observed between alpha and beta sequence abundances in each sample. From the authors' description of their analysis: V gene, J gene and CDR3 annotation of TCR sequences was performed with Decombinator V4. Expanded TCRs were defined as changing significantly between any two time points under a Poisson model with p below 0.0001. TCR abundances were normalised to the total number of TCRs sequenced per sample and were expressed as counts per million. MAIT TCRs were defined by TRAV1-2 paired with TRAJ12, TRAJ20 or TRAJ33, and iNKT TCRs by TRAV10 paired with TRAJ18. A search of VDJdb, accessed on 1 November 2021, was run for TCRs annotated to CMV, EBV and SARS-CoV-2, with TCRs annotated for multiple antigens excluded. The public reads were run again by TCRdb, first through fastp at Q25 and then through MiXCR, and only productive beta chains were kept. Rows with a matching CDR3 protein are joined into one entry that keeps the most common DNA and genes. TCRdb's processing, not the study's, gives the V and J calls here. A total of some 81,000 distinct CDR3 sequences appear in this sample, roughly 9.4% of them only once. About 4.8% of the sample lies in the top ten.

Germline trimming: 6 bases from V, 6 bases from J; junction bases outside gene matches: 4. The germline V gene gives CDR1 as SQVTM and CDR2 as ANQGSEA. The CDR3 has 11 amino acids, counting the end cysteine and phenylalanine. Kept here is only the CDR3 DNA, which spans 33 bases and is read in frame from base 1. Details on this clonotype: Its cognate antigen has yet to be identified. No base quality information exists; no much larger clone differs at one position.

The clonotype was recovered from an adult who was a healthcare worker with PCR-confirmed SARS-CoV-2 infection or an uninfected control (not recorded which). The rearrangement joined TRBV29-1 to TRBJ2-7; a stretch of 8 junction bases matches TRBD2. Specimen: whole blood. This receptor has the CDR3 CSVGTRGEQYF. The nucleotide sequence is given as TGCAGCGTCGGGACTAGGGGCGAGCAGTACTTC.